The 21 T cell receptor beta chains below were found in one sample sequenced in a study of CD8 T cells in Susac syndrome. Roughly 0.45 to 1 ug RNA was reverse transcribed with random hexamers. A single record per CDR3 protein comes from TCRdb applying MiXCR to the immunoSEQ multiplex PCR reads. Among 150,000 to 200,000 distinct CDR3 sequences, approximately 93% were seen once, and the ten largest hold roughly 0.094%. Specimen: CD4+ T cells from PBMCs. The receptors here all came from a human donor with multiple sclerosis.

The table lists this clonotype with a count of one. The gene calls are TRBV6-5 and TRBJ1-2; D call uncertain. Germline CDR1 is MNHEY and CDR2 is SVGAGI. This CDR3 spans 12 amino acids. Between the trimmed V and J ends, which lost 3 bases and 8 bases, there was a span of 10 bases. CDR3 residues: CASSYNLRGYTF. The CDR3 nucleotides read TGTGCCAGCAGTTATAATCTCAGGGGCTACACCTTC.

The chain combines TRBV6-1 with TRBJ2-5; 14 bases agree with TRBD2. The CDR3 has 16 residues. V lost 1 base and J lost 2; bases outside the gene matches: 0. Germline V lookup: CDR1 MNHNS, CDR2 SASEGT. CDR3: CASSEGLAGGQETQYF. For the CDR3, the DNA is TGTGCCAGCAGTGAAGGACTAGCGGGAGGGCAAGAGACCCAGTACTTC.

The genes are TRBV6-2 or TRBV6-3 and TRBJ1-5; TRBD1 might be the D (5 bases). Looked up from germline, CDR1 is MNHEY and CDR2 is SVGEGT. The CDR3 runs 11 residues. V lost 8 bases and J 9 bases, leaving 11 bases between the germline ends. The DNA of the CDR3 is TGTGCCAGCGGGCAGGGTGGGCCCCAGCATTTT. It encodes CASGQGGPQHF.

The chain recombines TRBV6-1 with TRBJ1-2; 11 bases line up with TRBD1. CDR1 and CDR2 (germline): MNHNS, SASEGT. This CDR3 spans 18 amino acids. The trim removed 7 bases at V and 4 bases at J, leaving 17 bases unmatched. CDR3 coding DNA: TGTGCCAGCACTCGAATTAGTGGACAGGGGGCCACCCTCTATGGCTACACCTTC. This encodes CASTRISGQGATLYGYTF.

V usage is TRBV18 and J usage is TRBJ2-7; no clear D gene. The V gene's germline CDR1 is KGHSH and CDR2 LQKENI. V lost 2 bases and J lost 7, with 9 bases in between. This CDR3 has 12 residues. DNA of the CDR3: TGTGCCAGCTCACCAAGGGAATTAGAGCAGTACTTC. Its translation is CASSPRELEQYF.

The rearrangement links TRBV23-1 to TRBJ2-2; 9 bases line up with TRBD1. TRBV23-1 is known as an ORF, though its function is uncertain. The CDR3 contains 17 residues. V was clipped by 1 base and J by 2 bases; unmatched bases: 5. CDR3 nucleotide sequence: TGCGCCAGCAGTCAATGGGGACAGGGAATAAACACCGGGGAGCTGTTTTTT. Translated: CASSQWGQGINTGELFF.

This chain links TRBV11-1 with TRBJ2-6, with a tentative D call TRBD1 (6 bases). Germline assignment: CDR1 SGHAT and CDR2 FQDESV (reference sequence). The CDR3 loop spans 21 amino acids. The V end was cut by 1 base, the J end by 0 bases, with 22 bases between. CDR3 loop: CASSLGSDSRPLTSGANVLTF. As DNA, the CDR3 is TGTGCCAGCAGCTTAGGGTCGGACAGTCGACCGCTTACCTCTGGGGCCAACGTCCTGACTTTC.

J is TRBJ2-7 and V is TRBV6-5; weak D call: TRBD1 (7 bases). Trimming stripped 4 bases from V and 1 base from J, with 14 bases between. The germline gives CDR1 MNHEY, CDR2 SVGAGI. The CDR3 covers 15 residues. The CDR3 is CASSWRQGLSYEQYF. The CDR3 DNA is TGTGCCAGCAGTTGGAGACAGGGACTTTCCTACGAGCAGTACTTC.

The chain uses TRBV4-1 and TRBJ2-7; D is possibly TRBD1 (5 bases). Trimming stripped 0 bases from V and 3 bases from J, with 12 bases between. The length of the CDR3 is 15 residues. CDR1 is MGHRA and CDR2 is YSYEKL in the germline V gene. CDR3 in DNA: TGCGCCAGCAGCCAAGATAGGGGCAGGGACTACGAGCAGTACTTC. Amino acids: CASSQDRGRDYEQYF.

The V call is TRBV6-2 or TRBV6-3, the J call TRBJ2-1; 14 bases map to TRBD2. Per the germline V gene, CDR1 is MNHEY and CDR2 is SVGEGT. Unmatched junction bases numbered 3, after V lost 4 bases and J lost 7 bases. The CDR3 consists of 15 residues. The CDR3 here is CASSSGTSGSNEQFF. For the CDR3, the DNA is TGTGCCAGCAGTTCTGGGACTAGCGGGAGTAATGAGCAGTTCTTC.

This clonotype was counted a single time. The gene calls are TRBV6-2 or TRBV6-3 and TRBJ2-7; 7 nucleotides agree with TRBD2. V gave up 5 bases and J gave up 3 bases; unmatched junction bases: 7. Germline assignment: CDR1 MNHEY and CDR2 SVGEGT. The CDR3 is made up of 14 amino acids. The CDR3 loop is CASSKSGGIYEQYF. The CDR3 DNA is TGTGCCAGCAGTAAGTCCGGGGGGATCTACGAGCAGTACTTC.

The chain employs TRBV15 and TRBJ2-7; D remains unclear. Germline CDR1 reads LNHNV; CDR2 reads YYDKDF (reference sequence). The CDR3 contains 14 residues. Trimming took 1 base from V and 2 from J, leaving 9 bases between them. In DNA, the CDR3 is TGTGCCACCAGCAGAGGTGGGCAGACCTACGAGCAGTACTTC. Translating it yields CATSRGGQTYEQYF.

This chain connects TRBV19 to TRBJ2-6; D tentatively reads TRBD1 or TRBD2 (5 bases each). Germline loops: CDR1 LNHDA, CDR2 SQIVND (reference sequence). Deletions cut 8 bases from V and 0 bases from J, with 17 bases between. The CDR3 loop spans 17 amino acids. CDR3 protein: CASCSLSGTSGANVLTF. The CDR3 DNA is TGTGCCAGTTGTTCTTTGTCGGGGACCTCTGGGGCCAACGTCCTGACTTTC.

The V and J genes are TRBV5-4 and TRBJ1-1, with D possibly being TRBD1 (6 bases). The CDR3 sequence is 16 residues long. With 4 bases removed from V and 2 bases from J, the gap between germline ends came to 18 bases. The germline gives CDR1 SGHNT, CDR2 YYREEE (reference sequence). The CDR3 DNA reads TGTGCCAGCAGCCCCTTCGGGGGCGTCGAAAACACTGAAGCTTTCTTT. Its translation: CASSPFGGVENTEAFF.

The genes are TRBV28 and TRBJ1-4; D remains unclear. V lost 7 bases to trimming and J lost 4 bases, with 16 bases between them. This CDR3 is 15 amino acids long. CDR1 is MDHEN and CDR2 is SYDVKM in the germline V gene. CDR3 bases: TGTGCCAGCACCCCCGCAGGAAGGTATAATGAAAAACTGTTTTTT. Its protein product is CASTPAGRYNEKLFF.

V gene TRBV13 combines with J gene TRBJ1-2; unclear D gene. The germline CDR1 and CDR2 sequences are PRHDT and FYEKMQ (reference sequence). This CDR3 is built from 18 residues. V dropped 2 bases and J dropped 3 bases, with 22 bases sitting between them. The CDR3 nucleotides read TGTGCCAGCAGCTTAAACTATTGGGAGGGAGGGTTCGACTATGGCTACACCTTC. It yields the protein CASSLNYWEGGFDYGYTF.

The chain carries TRBV7-3 and TRBJ1-1, with D hard to call. The CDR3 is 14 amino acids. CDR1 is SGHTA and CDR2 is FQGTGA in the germline V gene. The V end lost 6 bases, the J end lost 0 bases, and 11 bases lay between the germline ends. CDR3 sequence reads: CASSLDRLNTEAFF. DNA of the CDR3: TGTGCCAGCAGTTTGGACCGTTTGAACACTGAAGCTTTCTTT.

The chain employs TRBV12-3 or TRBV12-4 and TRBJ1-2; no reliable D call. The CDR3 loop spans 13 amino acids. V dropped 6 bases and J dropped 8 bases, with 16 bases sitting between them. The CDR3 DNA reads as TGTGCCAGCAGGGCGACTTCGAGGCGAGGCTACACCTTC. Its protein is CASRATSRRGYTF.

This clonotype has just a few counts. This rearrangement joins TRBV20-1 to TRBJ2-2, with D unclear. The CDR3 sequence is 12 residues long. CDR1 DFQATT and CDR2 SNEGSKA come from the germline V gene (reference sequence). V was shortened by 0 bases and J by 4 bases, with 3 bases between the two germline ends. The CDR3: CSARDPTGELFF. CDR3 sequence (DNA): TGCAGTGCTAGAGATCCCACCGGGGAGCTGTTTTTT.

This clonotype has just one count. V and J are TRBV18 and TRBJ1-1, with D tentatively TRBD1 (5 bases). The CDR3 has 12 residues. Germline V lookup: CDR1 KGHSH, CDR2 LQKENI. The V end lost 2 bases, the J end lost 7 bases, and 8 bases lay between the germline ends. In DNA, the CDR3 is TGTGCCAGCTCACCAAACCAGGGTGAAGCTTTCTTT. Its translation is CASSPNQGEAFF. The variable domain in full, with the rest retrieved from reference TRBV18 and TRBJ1-1, is NAGVMQNPRHLVRRRGQEARLRCSPMKGHSHVYWYRQLPEEGLKFMVYLQKENIIDESGMPKERFSAEFPKEGPSILRIQQVVRGDSAAYFCASSPNQGEAFFGQGTRLTVV.

The rearrangement links TRBV7-9 to TRBJ1-4, with D unresolved. The CDR3 is 13 amino acids. The V gene lost 8 bases and the J gene lost 2 bases, with 9 bases spanning the gap. Germline V CDR1 and CDR2: SEHNR, FQNEAQ (reference sequence). In DNA form, the CDR3 reads TGTGCCAGCGGCCGGGGTACTAATGAAAAACTGTTTTTT. Its translation is CASGRGTNEKLFF.